This TCR beta chain emerged from a study of blood T cell repertoires in COVID-19. Study-wide background: COVID-19 samples from acute and convalescent phases originated in the United States, Italy and Spain.

Authors' methods: Reference gene primer amplification yielded estimated nucleated cell counts. Measured with immunoSEQ multiplex PCR; TCRdb has only the in-frame clones, and not every one. The DNA was the basis for D and trimming; V, J and clone size are from that table. The sample has some 110,000 clones, roughly four fifths seen once. The sequencing input was peripheral blood. This TCR derives from a man in his 70s with acute or convalescent COVID-19.

CDR3 nucleotide sequence: TGTGCCAGCAGCCAAGATAGCGCAGGAGTAAGAGGCTACACCTTC. It codes for CASSQDSAGVRGYTF. The V and J genes are TRBV3-1 (or the pseudogene TRBV3-2) and TRBJ1-2; D ambiguous. Trimming shortened V by 0 bases and J by 8 bases, and 16 bases separated the two germline ends. Germline V gene data show CDR1 as LGHDT and CDR2 as YNNKEL (reference sequence). The CDR3 runs 15 residues.